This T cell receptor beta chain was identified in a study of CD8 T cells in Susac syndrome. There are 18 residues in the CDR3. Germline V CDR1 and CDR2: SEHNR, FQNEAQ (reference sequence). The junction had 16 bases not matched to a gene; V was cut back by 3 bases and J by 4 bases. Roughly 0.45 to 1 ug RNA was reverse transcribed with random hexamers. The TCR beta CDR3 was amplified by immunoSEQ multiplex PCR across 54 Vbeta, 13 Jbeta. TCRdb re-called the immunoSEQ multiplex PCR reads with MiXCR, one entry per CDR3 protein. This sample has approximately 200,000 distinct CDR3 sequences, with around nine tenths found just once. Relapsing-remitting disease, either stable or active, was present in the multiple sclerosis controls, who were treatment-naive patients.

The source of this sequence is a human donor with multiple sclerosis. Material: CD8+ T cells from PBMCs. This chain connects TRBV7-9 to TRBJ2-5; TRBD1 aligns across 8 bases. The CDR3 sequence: CASSLKRTGWGMGETQYF. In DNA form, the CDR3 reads TGTGCCAGCAGCTTGAAGAGGACAGGGTGGGGAATGGGAGAGACCCAGTACTTC.